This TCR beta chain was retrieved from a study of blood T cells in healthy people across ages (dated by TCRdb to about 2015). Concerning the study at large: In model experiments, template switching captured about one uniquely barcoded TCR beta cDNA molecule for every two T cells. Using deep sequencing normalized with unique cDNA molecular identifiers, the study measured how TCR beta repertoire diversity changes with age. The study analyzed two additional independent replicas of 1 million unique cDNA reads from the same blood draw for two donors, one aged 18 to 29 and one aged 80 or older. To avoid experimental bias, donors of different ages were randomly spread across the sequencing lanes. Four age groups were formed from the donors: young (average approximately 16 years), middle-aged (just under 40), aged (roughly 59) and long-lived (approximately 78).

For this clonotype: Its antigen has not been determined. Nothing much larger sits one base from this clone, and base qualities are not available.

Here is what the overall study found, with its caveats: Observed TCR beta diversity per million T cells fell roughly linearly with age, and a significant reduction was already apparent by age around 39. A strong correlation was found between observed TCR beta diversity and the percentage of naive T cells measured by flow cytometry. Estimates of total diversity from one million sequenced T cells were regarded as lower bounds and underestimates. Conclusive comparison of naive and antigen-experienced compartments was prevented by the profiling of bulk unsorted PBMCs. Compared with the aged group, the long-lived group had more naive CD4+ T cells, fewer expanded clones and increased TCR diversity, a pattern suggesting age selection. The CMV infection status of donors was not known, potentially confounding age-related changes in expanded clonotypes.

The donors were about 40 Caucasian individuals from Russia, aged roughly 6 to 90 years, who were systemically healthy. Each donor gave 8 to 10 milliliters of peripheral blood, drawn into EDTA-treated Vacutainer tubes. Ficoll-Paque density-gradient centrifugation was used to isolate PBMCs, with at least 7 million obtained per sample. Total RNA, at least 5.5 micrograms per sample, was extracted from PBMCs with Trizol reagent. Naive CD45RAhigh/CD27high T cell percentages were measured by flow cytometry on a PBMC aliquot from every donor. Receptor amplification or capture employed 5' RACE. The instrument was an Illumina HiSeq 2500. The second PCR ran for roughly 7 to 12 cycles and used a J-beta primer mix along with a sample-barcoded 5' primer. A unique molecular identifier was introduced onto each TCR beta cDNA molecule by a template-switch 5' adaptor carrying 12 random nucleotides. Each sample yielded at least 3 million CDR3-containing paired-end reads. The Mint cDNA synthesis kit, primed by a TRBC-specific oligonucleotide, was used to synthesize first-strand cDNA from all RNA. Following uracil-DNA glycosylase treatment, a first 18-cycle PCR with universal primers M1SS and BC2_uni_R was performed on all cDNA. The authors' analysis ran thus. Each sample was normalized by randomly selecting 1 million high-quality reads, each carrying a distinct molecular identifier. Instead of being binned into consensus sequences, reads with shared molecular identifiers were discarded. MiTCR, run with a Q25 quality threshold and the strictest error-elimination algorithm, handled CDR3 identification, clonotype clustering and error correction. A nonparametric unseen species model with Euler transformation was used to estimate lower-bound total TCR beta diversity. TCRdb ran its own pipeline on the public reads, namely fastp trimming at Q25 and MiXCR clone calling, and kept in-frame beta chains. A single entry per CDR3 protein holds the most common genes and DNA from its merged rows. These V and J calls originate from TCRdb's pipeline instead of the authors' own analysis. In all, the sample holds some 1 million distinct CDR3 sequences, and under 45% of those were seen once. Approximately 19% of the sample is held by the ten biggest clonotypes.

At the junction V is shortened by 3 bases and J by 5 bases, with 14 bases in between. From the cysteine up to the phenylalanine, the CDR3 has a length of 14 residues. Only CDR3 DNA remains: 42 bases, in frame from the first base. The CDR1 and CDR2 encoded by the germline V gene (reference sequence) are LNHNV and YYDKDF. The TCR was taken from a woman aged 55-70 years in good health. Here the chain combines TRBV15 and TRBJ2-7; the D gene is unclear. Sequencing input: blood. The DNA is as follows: TGTGCCACCAGCAGGGGCCTGCGTGAAGACGAGCAGTACTTC. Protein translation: CATSRGLREDEQYF.